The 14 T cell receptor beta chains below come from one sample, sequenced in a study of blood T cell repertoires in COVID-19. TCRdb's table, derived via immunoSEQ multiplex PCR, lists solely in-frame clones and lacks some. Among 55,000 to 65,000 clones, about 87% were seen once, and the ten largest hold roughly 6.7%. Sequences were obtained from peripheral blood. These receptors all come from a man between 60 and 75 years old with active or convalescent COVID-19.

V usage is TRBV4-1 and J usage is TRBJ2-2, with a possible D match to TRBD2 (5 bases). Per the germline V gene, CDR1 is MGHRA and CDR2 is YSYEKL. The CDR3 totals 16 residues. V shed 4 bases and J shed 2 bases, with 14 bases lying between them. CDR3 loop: CASSRVRGRNTGELFF. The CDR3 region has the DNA TGCGCCAGCAGCCGTGTACGAGGGAGAAACACCGGGGAGCTGTTTTTT.

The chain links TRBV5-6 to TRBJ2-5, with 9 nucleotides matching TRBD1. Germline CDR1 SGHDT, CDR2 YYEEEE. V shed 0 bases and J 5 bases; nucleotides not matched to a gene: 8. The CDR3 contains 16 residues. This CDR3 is CASSLVGQGGGETQYF. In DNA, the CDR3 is TGTGCCAGCAGCTTGGTGGGACAGGGAGGCGGGGAGACCCAGTACTTC. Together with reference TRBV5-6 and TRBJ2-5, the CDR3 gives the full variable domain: DAGVTQSPTHLIKTRGQQVTLRCSPKSGHDTVSWYQQALGQGPQFIFQYYEEEERQRGNFPDRFSGHQFPNYSSELNVNALLLGDSALYLCASSLVGQGGGETQYFGPGTRLLVL.

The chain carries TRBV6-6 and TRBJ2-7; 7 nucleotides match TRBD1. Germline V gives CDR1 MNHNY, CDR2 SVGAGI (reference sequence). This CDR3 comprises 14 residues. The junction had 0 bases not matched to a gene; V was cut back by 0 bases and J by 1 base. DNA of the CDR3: TGTGCCAGCAGTTACTCGGGACAGTCCTACGAGCAGTACTTC. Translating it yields CASSYSGQSYEQYF.

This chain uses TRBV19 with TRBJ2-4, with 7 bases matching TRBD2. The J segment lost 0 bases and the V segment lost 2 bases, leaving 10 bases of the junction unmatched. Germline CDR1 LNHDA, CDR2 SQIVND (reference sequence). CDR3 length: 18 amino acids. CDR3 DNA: TGTGCCAGTAGTATACGCCAGGGAGGGCAGGCAGCCAAAAACATTCAGTACTTC. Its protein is CASSIRQGGQAAKNIQYF.

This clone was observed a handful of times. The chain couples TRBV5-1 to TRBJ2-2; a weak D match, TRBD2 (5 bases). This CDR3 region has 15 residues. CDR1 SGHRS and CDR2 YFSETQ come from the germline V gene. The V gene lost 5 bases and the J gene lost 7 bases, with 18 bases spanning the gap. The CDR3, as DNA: TGCGCCAGCAGACTGGTCCGGGGAAATATCGGGGAGCTGTTTTTT. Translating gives CASRLVRGNIGELFF.

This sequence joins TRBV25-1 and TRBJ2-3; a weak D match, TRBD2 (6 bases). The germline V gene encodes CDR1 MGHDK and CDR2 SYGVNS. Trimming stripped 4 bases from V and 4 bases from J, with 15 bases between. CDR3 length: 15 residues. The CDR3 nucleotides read TGTGCCAGCAGTGTGTCGGGGGTAGGGTCAGATACGCAGTATTTT. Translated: CASSVSGVGSDTQYF. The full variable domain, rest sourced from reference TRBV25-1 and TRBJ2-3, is EADIYQTPRYLVIGTGKKITLECSQTMGHDKMYWYQQDPGMELHLIHYSYGVNSTEKGDLSSESTVSRIRTEHFPLTLESARPSHTSQYLCASSVSGVGSDTQYFGPGTRLTVL.

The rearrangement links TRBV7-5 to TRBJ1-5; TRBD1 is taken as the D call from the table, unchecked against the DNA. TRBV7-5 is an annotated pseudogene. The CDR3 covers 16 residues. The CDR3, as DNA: TGTGTCAGAAGCTTCAAGGGGGACACCAGCAATCAGCCCCAGCATTTT. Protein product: CVRSFKGDTSNQPQHF.

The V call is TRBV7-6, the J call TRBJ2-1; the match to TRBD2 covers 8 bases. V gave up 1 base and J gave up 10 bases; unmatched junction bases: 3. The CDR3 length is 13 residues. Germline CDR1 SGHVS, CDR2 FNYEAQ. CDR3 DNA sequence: TGTGCCAGCAGCTTAGAAACTAGCGGAGAGCAGTTCTTC. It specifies CASSLETSGEQFF.

For the CDR3, the DNA is TGTGCCAGCAGCTTAAGCGGGACCGTCACCTACGAGCAGTACTTC. Translated, it gives CASSLSGTVTYEQYF. This chain joins TRBV7-2 and TRBJ2-7, with TRBD2 matching over 7 bases. The V and J ends lost 2 bases and 2 bases, in that order; junction bases with no gene match: 6. The CDR3 is 15 amino acids. Looked up from germline, CDR1 is SGHTA and CDR2 is FQGNSA.

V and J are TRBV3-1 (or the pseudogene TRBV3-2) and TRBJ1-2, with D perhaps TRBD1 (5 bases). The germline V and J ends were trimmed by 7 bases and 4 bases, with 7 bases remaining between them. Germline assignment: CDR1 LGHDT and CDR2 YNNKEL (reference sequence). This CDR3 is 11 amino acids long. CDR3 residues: CASTGGYGYTF. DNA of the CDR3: TGTGCCAGCACCGGGGGCTATGGCTACACCTTC.

The CDR3 spells CASSPPDRGRADTQYF. In DNA, the CDR3 is TGTGCCAGCTCACCCCCGGACAGGGGCAGGGCAGATACGCAGTATTTT. The V gene is TRBV18, the J gene TRBJ2-3, with 9 bases matching TRBD1. The CDR3 has 16 residues. CDR1 KGHSH and CDR2 LQKENI come from the germline V gene. V shed 3 bases, J shed 4 bases, and the junction held 8 bases outside the gene matches.

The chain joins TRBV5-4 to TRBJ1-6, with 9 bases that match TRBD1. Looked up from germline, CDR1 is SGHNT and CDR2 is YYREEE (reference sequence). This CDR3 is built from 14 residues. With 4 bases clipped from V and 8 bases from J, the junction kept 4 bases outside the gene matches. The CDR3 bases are TGTGCCAGCAGCAGTCGGGACAGGGATTCACCCCTCCACTTT. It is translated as CASSSRDRDSPLHF.

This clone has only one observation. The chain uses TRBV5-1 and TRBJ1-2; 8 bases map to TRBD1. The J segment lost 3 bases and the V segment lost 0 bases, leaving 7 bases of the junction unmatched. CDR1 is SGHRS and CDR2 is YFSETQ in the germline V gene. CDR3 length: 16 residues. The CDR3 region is CASSLVGTGLDYGYTF. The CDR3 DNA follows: TGCGCCAGCAGCTTGGTGGGGACAGGCCTAGACTATGGCTACACCTTC. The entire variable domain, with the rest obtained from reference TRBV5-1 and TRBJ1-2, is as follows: KAGVTQTPRYLIKTRGQQVTLSCSPISGHRSVSWYQQTPGQGLQFLFEYFSETQRNKGNFPGRFSGRQFSNSRSEMNVSTLELGDSALYLCASSLVGTGLDYGYTFGSGTRLTVV.

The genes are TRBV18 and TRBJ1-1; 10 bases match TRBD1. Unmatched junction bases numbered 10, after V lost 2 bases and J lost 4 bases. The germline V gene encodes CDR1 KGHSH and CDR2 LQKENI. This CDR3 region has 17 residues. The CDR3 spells CASSPGTTGTGVTEAFF. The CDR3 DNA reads TGTGCCAGCTCACCAGGGACCACCGGGACAGGGGTCACTGAAGCTTTCTTT.